The sample holds many counts of the clone carrying this TCR beta chain. What it binds is not known. These data come from a study of CD8+CD57+ T cells in acquired aplastic anemia. The overall study: Read counts for CD4+ cells (from healthy donors) averaged around 10 million.

Genomic DNA acted as the template from which TCR beta VDJ combination and CDR3 sequence profiling were carried out. TCRdb itself ran the reads through MiXCR, one entry per CDR3 protein. The data show about 220,000 distinct CDR3 sequences, 34% seen once. Study results and limitations: Patients had twenty-nine CD8+ CDR3 sequences in common with controls (the shared set).

Germline V gives CDR1 MNHNS, CDR2 SASEGT. The CDR3 runs 14 residues. V was shortened by 1 base and J by 4 bases, with 10 bases between the two germline ends. The sequencing input was sorted CD4+, CD8+, or CD8+CD57+ T cells (not recorded which) from PBMCs. The chain recombines TRBV6-1 with TRBJ1-2, with D possibly matching TRBD1 (5 bases). This TCR was recovered from a human donor in good health, serving as a control. The chain's CDR3 is CASSEGGTGYGYTF. CDR3 in DNA: TGTGCCAGCAGTGAAGGCGGGACGGGCTATGGCTACACCTTC.